These 25 T cell receptor beta chains were all obtained from the same sample, sequenced in a study of OX40 agonist ivuxolimab in advanced cancers. TCRdb's table, derived via immunoSEQ multiplex PCR, lists solely in-frame clones and lacks some. The sample records about 33,000 clones, less than 85% being singletons. This sample comprised CD4+ or CD8+ T cells sorted from blood, obtained in a trial of the OX40 agonist ivuxolimab. All receptors derive from an adult with an advanced solid tumor such as melanoma, head and neck, liver or kidney cancer.

The chain recombines TRBV27 with TRBJ2-7; the D gene is possibly TRBD1 (6 bases). V lost 0 bases and J lost 6, with 15 bases in between. From germline, CDR1 is MNHEY and CDR2 SMNVEV (reference sequence). The CDR3 runs to 15 residues. CDR3 coding DNA: TGTGCCAGCAGTTTATCGCCCGGACAGCTTTCCGAGCAGTACTTC. This encodes CASSLSPGQLSEQYF.

This clone was observed a handful of times. V and J are TRBV2 and TRBJ1-1; TRBD1 agrees at 7 bases. Germline CDR1 reads SNHLY; CDR2 reads FYNNEI. Trimming cost V 2 bases and J 2 bases; bases outside gene matches: 5. The CDR3 spans 15 residues. CDR3 bases: TGTGCCAGCAGTGAAAGCGGACAGGCAAACACTGAAGCTTTCTTT. Protein sequence: CASSESGQANTEAFF.

V usage is TRBV27 and J usage is TRBJ2-3, with D unclear. The CDR3 consists of 15 residues. Germline V gives CDR1 MNHEY, CDR2 SMNVEV (reference sequence). Between the trimmed V and J ends, which lost 4 bases and 3 bases, there was a span of 14 bases. CDR3 in DNA: TGTGCCAGCAGTTCTTCCCACAAGTGGACAGATACGCAGTATTTT. It encodes CASSSSHKWTDTQYF.

This clone was seen just once. This chain joins TRBV6-5 and TRBJ2-5; tentatively, D is TRBD1 or TRBD2 (5 bases each). The CDR3 is made up of 14 amino acids. The ends were cut back, 6 bases at V and 1 base at J, with 12 bases in the middle. Germline lookup yields CDR1 MNHEY and CDR2 SVGAGI. This chain's CDR3 is CASSNGGIQETQYF. The DNA for the CDR3 is TGTGCCAGCAGCAATGGGGGAATCCAAGAGACCCAGTACTTC.

The DNA of the CDR3 is TGTGCCAGCAGTTACAACGCGGCCAGCGATGAGCAGTTCTTC. Amino acid sequence: CASSYNAASDEQFF. V is TRBV6-6 and J is TRBJ2-1, with D unclear. The germline V gene encodes CDR1 MNHNY and CDR2 SVGAGI (reference sequence). Trimming cost V 2 bases and J 8 bases, with 13 bases left between them. There are 14 residues in the CDR3.

The chain couples TRBV28 to TRBJ2-2; 7 bases are a match to TRBD1. The CDR3 has 16 residues. Germline V gene sequence: CDR1 MDHEN, CDR2 SYDVKM. V was clipped by 3 bases and J by 5 bases; unmatched bases: 9. This chain's CDR3 is CASSLGQGEVTGELFF. The DNA for the CDR3 is TGTGCCAGCAGTTTGGGGCAGGGGGAAGTAACCGGGGAGCTGTTTTTT.

The CDR3 region has the DNA TGCGCCAGCAGCACAGGCTCTGGAAACACCATATATTTT. The encoded protein is CASSTGSGNTIYF. This sequence joins TRBV5-1 and TRBJ1-3; tentative D call: TRBD1 (5 bases). The CDR3 is 13 amino acids. Germline V gene data show CDR1 as SGHRS and CDR2 as YFSETQ. Deletions cut 4 bases from V and 0 bases from J, with 5 bases between.

The chain combines TRBV13 with TRBJ2-7; D remains ambiguous. Trimming cost V 3 bases and J 0 bases, with 6 bases left between them. The CDR3 totals 13 residues. Germline assignment: CDR1 PRHDT and CDR2 FYEKMQ (reference sequence). The CDR3 DNA reads TGTGCCAGCAGCTTTGGCACCTCCTACGAGCAGTACTTC. Its translation is CASSFGTSYEQYF.

The sample holds one count of this clone. The chain joins TRBV13 to TRBJ2-7; TRBD1 aligns across 7 bases. This CDR3 comprises 15 residues. Germline V gene sequence: CDR1 PRHDT, CDR2 FYEKMQ (reference sequence). The ends lost 5 bases at V and 2 bases at J; junction bases unmatched: 9. CDR3 bases: TGTGCCAGCAGCCCTCCCGGGACAGAGCCCTACGAGCAGTACTTC. It translates to CASSPPGTEPYEQYF.

The chain couples TRBV7-9 to TRBJ2-3; D is perhaps TRBD1 (6 bases). The CDR3 is made up of 14 amino acids. CDR1 is SEHNR and CDR2 is FQNEAQ in the germline V gene (reference sequence). V lost 5 bases, J lost 4 bases, and 13 bases lay in between. The CDR3 is CASSLGQMSDTQYF. The CDR3 DNA reads as TGTGCCAGCAGCCTCGGACAGATGTCAGATACGCAGTATTTT.

The chain couples TRBV27 to TRBJ2-7; TRBD1 might be the D (6 bases). From germline, CDR1 is MNHEY and CDR2 SMNVEV (reference sequence). Between the trimmed V and J ends, which lost 6 bases and 7 bases, there was a span of 13 bases. The CDR3 covers 12 residues. The CDR3 reads CASSLQGTEQYF. Here the CDR3 DNA reads TGTGCCAGCAGCCTGCAGGGGACGGAGCAGTACTTC.

CDR3 residues: CASSFHLDRGPMNTEAFF. CDR3 coding DNA: TGTGCCAGCAGCTTTCACCTGGACAGGGGACCAATGAACACTGAAGCTTTCTTT. V is TRBV7-2 and J is TRBJ1-1; 9 nucleotides match TRBD1. CDR3 length: 18 amino acids. Trimming took 3 bases from V and 0 from J; bases not matched to a gene: 11. The germline CDR1 and CDR2 sequences are SGHTA and FQGNSA.

This clone was observed a few times. This rearrangement joins TRBV28 to TRBJ1-2, with a weak D call TRBD1 (5 bases). This CDR3 comprises 15 residues. V lost 4 bases, J lost 7 bases, and 19 bases lay in between. Germline values: CDR1 MDHEN, CDR2 SYDVKM. The CDR3 spells CASSWGLPLKGGYTF. CDR3 bases: TGTGCCAGCAGTTGGGGACTTCCTCTAAAGGGTGGCTACACCTTC.

The chain combines TRBV19 with TRBJ2-1, with 10 bases fitting TRBD2. There are 14 residues in the CDR3. Unmatched junction bases numbered 6, after V lost 7 bases and J lost 6 bases. The germline V gene encodes CDR1 LNHDA and CDR2 SQIVND (reference sequence). CDR3 bases: TGTGCCAGTACTCTAGCGGGAGTCCCCAATGAGCAGTTCTTC. As protein: CASTLAGVPNEQFF.

The V call is TRBV4-3, the J call TRBJ2-2; D possibly corresponds to TRBD1 (6 bases). Looked up from germline, CDR1 is LGHNA and CDR2 is YSLEER. V was shortened by 0 bases and J by 7 bases, with 12 bases between the two germline ends. The CDR3 covers 15 residues. CDR3 loop: CASSQDAGVGGELFF. CDR3 nucleotide sequence: TGCGCCAGCAGCCAAGATGCAGGGGTTGGCGGGGAGCTGTTTTTT.

The V gene is TRBV11-3, the J gene TRBJ2-7; TRBD2 matches 7 bases. This CDR3 has 13 amino acids. After removal of 6 bases from V and 4 bases from J, the junction contained 6 bases not matched to a gene. Germline-derived CDR1 and CDR2 are SGHNT and YENEEA. This chain's CDR3 is CASSPGGEYEQYF. The CDR3 DNA sequence: TGTGCCAGCAGTCCGGGGGGTGAGTACGAGCAGTACTTC.

The CDR3 reads CASSGTSDQETQYF. The DNA of the CDR3 is TGTGCCAGCAGCGGTACTAGCGACCAAGAGACCCAGTACTTC. V gene TRBV9 combines with J gene TRBJ2-5; TRBD2 matches 7 bases. The CDR3 spans 14 residues. CDR1 is SGDLS and CDR2 is YYNGEE in the germline V gene. J was trimmed by 0 bases and V by 3 bases; bases with no gene match: 2.

The V and J genes are TRBV29-1 and TRBJ2-1; the D gene is possibly TRBD2 (5 bases). The CDR3 runs 15 residues. The ends were cut back, 3 bases at V and 4 bases at J, with 16 bases in the middle. Germline values: CDR1 SQVTM, CDR2 ANQGSEA. The CDR3 DNA sequence: TGCAGCGTTGACTCCCCTAGCCTTGCTTACAATGAGCAGTTCTTC. Its protein product is CSVDSPSLAYNEQFF.

This chain uses TRBV25-1 with TRBJ2-2; possible D gene TRBD1, 5 bases. The V gene's germline CDR1 is MGHDK and CDR2 SYGVNS. This CDR3 has 12 amino acids. V was cut by 3 bases and J by 6 bases, with 5 bases left in between. CDR3 sequence (DNA): TGTGCCAGCAGTGAGGGGCCCGGGGAGCTGTTTTTT. Protein product: CASSEGPGELFF.

The V gene is TRBV28, the J gene TRBJ2-1; either TRBD1 or TRBD2 may supply D (5 bases each). Trimming removed 7 bases from V and 0 bases from J, with 16 bases in between. CDR1 MDHEN and CDR2 SYDVKM come from the germline V gene. This CDR3 region has 16 residues. Here the CDR3 DNA reads TGTGCCAGCACTATCTCCGGGGCGAGCTCCTACAATGAGCAGTTCTTC. This sequence encodes CASTISGASSYNEQFF.

The chain combines TRBV10-1 with TRBJ2-2; TRBD2 matches at 9 bases. Germline lookup yields CDR1 WNHNN and CDR2 SYGVQD (reference sequence). With V trimmed by 0 bases and J by 3 bases, 5 bases remained unmatched. This CDR3 has 17 residues. CDR3 region: CASSESSGSSDTGELFF. For the CDR3, the DNA is TGCGCCAGCAGTGAGTCTAGCGGGAGCTCAGACACCGGGGAGCTGTTTTTT.

The gene calls are TRBV7-6 and TRBJ2-1, with no clear D. Trimming cost V 1 base and J 0 bases, with 13 bases left between them. This CDR3 spans 17 amino acids. Germline V gene data show CDR1 as SGHVS and CDR2 as FNYEAQ. The DNA of the CDR3 is TGTGCCAGCAGCTTAGGGCAGGCGATCAGCTCCTACAATGAGCAGTTCTTC. Protein: CASSLGQAISSYNEQFF.

The chain is built from TRBV7-6 and TRBJ2-1, with 10 bases matching TRBD2. V lost 4 bases and J lost 8; bases outside the gene matches: 8. The CDR3 totals 15 residues. Germline V gives CDR1 SGHVS, CDR2 FNYEAQ. CDR3 coding DNA: TGTGCCAGCAGCTGGCTGAGCGGGAGGGCGGATGAGCAGTTCTTC. Protein sequence: CASSWLSGRADEQFF.

This chain uses TRBV4-3 with TRBJ1-5; D gene unclear. Germline V lookup: CDR1 LGHNA, CDR2 YSLEER. This CDR3 is built from 13 residues. V was pared by 1 base and J by 6 bases, with 7 bases between. CDR3 loop: CASSQVWGQPQHF. Written as DNA, the CDR3 is TGCGCCAGCAGCCAAGTATGGGGTCAGCCCCAGCATTTT.

The chain employs TRBV28 and TRBJ1-5; 8 bases agree with TRBD1. This CDR3 region has 16 residues. The V gene's germline CDR1 is MDHEN and CDR2 SYDVKM. With 8 bases clipped from V and 4 bases from J, the junction kept 13 bases outside the gene matches. This CDR3 reads CASEGGGQVLNQPQHF. For the CDR3, the DNA is TGTGCCAGCGAAGGGGGGGGACAGGTGTTAAATCAGCCCCAGCATTTT.